This TCR beta chain was recovered during a study of response to subunit inactivated influenza vaccine. Study results and limitations: A suggestion made by the authors is that each seasonal influenza vaccination recruits few new T cells.

One entry per CDR3 protein results from TCRdb running MiXCR on the RT-PCR reads. Of about 780,000 distinct CDR3 sequences listed, around a sixth are singletons. V lost 5 bases to trimming and J lost 2 bases, with 17 bases between them. The V gene's germline CDR1 is SGHRS and CDR2 YFSETQ. The length of the CDR3 is 15 residues. Of note for this clonotype: Its antigen remains unknown.

The source material was PBMCs from blood, sampled about 5 days after vaccination. This chain joins TRBV5-1 and TRBJ2-7; D is perhaps TRBD1 (6 bases). The source is a man aged 50 to 60 who received an inactivated influenza vaccine. In DNA, the CDR3 is TGCGCCAGCAGACCCCGGAAGGGGGACCCCTACGAGCAGTACTTC. Translation: CASRPRKGDPYEQYF.